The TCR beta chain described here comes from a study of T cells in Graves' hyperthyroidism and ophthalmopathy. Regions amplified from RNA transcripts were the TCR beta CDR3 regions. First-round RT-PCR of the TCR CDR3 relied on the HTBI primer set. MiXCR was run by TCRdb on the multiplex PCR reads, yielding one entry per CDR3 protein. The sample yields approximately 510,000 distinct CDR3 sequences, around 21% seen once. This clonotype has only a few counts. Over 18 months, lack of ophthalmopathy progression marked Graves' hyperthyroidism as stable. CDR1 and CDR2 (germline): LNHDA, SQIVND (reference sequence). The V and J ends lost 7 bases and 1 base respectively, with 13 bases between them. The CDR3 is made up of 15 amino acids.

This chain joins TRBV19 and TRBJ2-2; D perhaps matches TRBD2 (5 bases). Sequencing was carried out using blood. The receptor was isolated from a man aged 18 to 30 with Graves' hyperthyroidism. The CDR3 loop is CASTKLRENTGELFF. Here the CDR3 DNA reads TGTGCCAGTACGAAACTCCGGGAGAACACCGGGGAGCTGTTTTTT.